The present entry profiles one T cell receptor beta chain with its context. The entry originates in a study of control samples from healthy donors and cancer patients. Sequencing was performed with immunoSEQ multiplex PCR; in TCRdb, only in-frame clones are kept and a portion is missing. Of about 140,000 clones detected, around 88% appear once; the ten largest clones hold over 1.5%. The V and J ends lost 4 bases and 5 bases, in that order; junction bases with no gene match: 8. The CDR3 has 16 residues. Germline lookup yields CDR1 KGHDR and CDR2 SFDVKD. The specimen sequenced was blood. This clonotype was sampled from a man in his late teens or twenties in good health. The chain links TRBV24-1 to TRBJ2-5; 11 bases line up with TRBD2. Here the CDR3 DNA reads TGTGCCACCAGTGAGTTGGGACTAGCGGAACAGGAGACCCAGTACTTC. It specifies CATSELGLAEQETQYF.